This entry lists 29 T cell receptor beta chains sequenced from one sample in a study of tumour-infiltrating T cells in Burkitt lymphoma. Repertoires were generated with immunoSEQ multiplex PCR, while TCRdb's copy carries only in-frame clones and drops some. The table records under 1,000 clones, about 20% of them present only once. Sequencing was done on a sample of tumor tissue. The source of these receptors is a human donor with Burkitt lymphoma.

The chain employs TRBV11-3 and TRBJ2-1; 10 positions agree with TRBD2. Germline V gene lookup returns CDR1 SGHNT and CDR2 YENEEA. Germline trimming cut 5 bases from V and 4 bases from J; bases unmatched to any gene: 5. The CDR3 loop spans 15 amino acids. The chain's CDR3 is CASSPGLAEYNEQFF. The CDR3, as DNA: TGTGCCAGCAGCCCCGGACTAGCGGAGTACAATGAGCAGTTCTTC.

This clone is large within its sample. The V and J genes are TRBV5-5 and TRBJ2-5; D is ambiguous. The germline V and J ends were trimmed by 0 bases and 2 bases, with 8 bases remaining between them. The germline V gene encodes CDR1 SGHKS and CDR2 YYEKEE (reference sequence). This CDR3 comprises 14 residues. The CDR3 DNA is TGTGCCAGCAGCTTGGATTTTCGACAAGAGACCCAGTACTTC. Protein product: CASSLDFRQETQYF. Based on the CDR3 plus reference TRBV5-5 and TRBJ2-5, the full variable domain is DAGVTQSPTHLIKTRGQQVTLRCSPISGHKSVSWYQQVLGQGPQFIFQYYEKEERGRGNFPDRFSARQFPNYSSELNVNALLLGDSALYLCASSLDFRQETQYFGPGTRLLVL.

This clone was recorded a few times. The genes are TRBV13 and TRBJ2-7, with a possible D match to TRBD2 (5 bases). The CDR3 runs to 15 residues. The germline gives CDR1 PRHDT, CDR2 FYEKMQ (reference sequence). Trimming cost V 5 bases and J 0 bases, with 14 bases left between them. The CDR3: CASSHGLGVSYEQYF. In DNA, the CDR3 is TGTGCCAGCAGCCACGGCCTGGGAGTCTCCTACGAGCAGTACTTC.

This clone was observed a handful of times. The V call is TRBV7-9, the J call TRBJ1-4; tentative D call: TRBD1 (5 bases). From germline, CDR1 is SEHNR and CDR2 FQNEAQ (reference sequence). V shed 5 bases and J shed 5 bases, with 21 bases lying between them. The CDR3 has 17 residues. The CDR3 bases are TGTGCCAGCAGCCCACCCGCGGGGGGGGAACTGAATGAAAAACTGTTTTTT. It is translated as CASSPPAGGELNEKLFF.

The chain has TRBV5-1 and TRBJ1-1, with no clear D. Germline V gene sequence: CDR1 SGHRS, CDR2 YFSETQ. CDR3 length: 14 residues. V shed 0 bases and J shed 1 base, with 7 bases lying between them. The CDR3 DNA sequence: TGCGCCAGCAGCTTGGCCGGGAAGAACACTGAAGCTTTCTTT. Protein sequence: CASSLAGKNTEAFF.

This chain uses TRBV5-8 with TRBJ2-3, with no clear D. The CDR3 has 15 amino acids. V lost 0 bases, J lost 0 bases, and 8 bases lay in between. Per germline, CDR1 SGHTS and CDR2 YDEGEE. The CDR3 is CASSLERASTDTQYF. CDR3 nucleotides: TGTGCCAGCAGCTTGGAAAGGGCTAGCACAGATACGCAGTATTTT.

The chain links TRBV7-8 to TRBJ2-1; no reliable D call. V lost 5 bases and J lost 3, with 20 bases in between. Per germline, CDR1 SGHVS and CDR2 FQNEAQ. This CDR3 is built from 17 residues. The chain's CDR3 is CASSQAGGFRIYNEQFF. DNA of the CDR3: TGTGCCAGCAGCCAAGCAGGCGGCTTTAGGATCTACAATGAGCAGTTCTTC.

The sample holds a few counts of this clone. The rearrangement joins TRBV2 to TRBJ2-4; no firm D call. In germline, CDR1 is SNHLY, CDR2 FYNNEI. V gave up 4 bases and J gave up 3 bases, with 7 bases separating them. This CDR3 region has 13 residues. In nucleotides, the CDR3 is TGTGCCAGCAGTGTGAACAACAAAAACATTCAGTACTTC. It translates to CASSVNNKNIQYF.

The rearrangement joins TRBV5-6 to TRBJ1-2, with 7 positions matching TRBD1. V lost 2 bases and J lost 0; bases outside the gene matches: 4. CDR1 is SGHDT, CDR2 YYEEEE, per germline. The CDR3 is 15 residues long. CDR3 loop: CASSFRTGSNYGYTF. The DNA for the CDR3 is TGTGCCAGCAGCTTTCGGACAGGCTCTAACTATGGCTACACCTTC.

V and J are TRBV28 and TRBJ2-7; 8 bases fit TRBD2. V was clipped by 5 bases and J by 2 bases; unmatched bases: 5. CDR3 length equals 14 residues. Germline V lookup: CDR1 MDHEN, CDR2 SYDVKM. The CDR3 protein is CASSLGGGTYEQYF. For the CDR3, the DNA is TGTGCCAGCAGTCTCGGGGGGGGCACCTACGAGCAGTACTTC.

As concerns this clone: A junction end diverges from the germline sequence, so it may reflect a read error. At the DNA level, this CDR3 is encoded by other sequences in the same sample as well. This chain links TRBV10-3 with TRBJ1-2; 9 positions match TRBD1. CDR1 and CDR2 from the germline V gene are ENHRY and SYGVKD. The CDR3 has 14 amino acids. This CDR3 is CATLSSGTGYGYTF. The CDR3 bases are TGTGCCACCCTTTCGTCCGGGACAGGGTATGGCTACACTTTC.

As concerns this clone: The sample carries other DNA sequences with the same CDR3. The V gene is TRBV13, the J gene TRBJ2-7, with D tentatively TRBD2 (5 bases). The germline CDR1 and CDR2 sequences are PRHDT and FYEKMQ (reference sequence). The CDR3 runs to 15 residues. V lost 0 bases and J 0 bases, leaving 9 bases between the germline ends. CDR3 residues: CASSLGLGSSYEQYF. The CDR3, as DNA: TGTGCCAGCAGCTTAGGCCTAGGGAGCTCCTACGAGCAGTACTTC.

There are a few counts of this clone. The chain is built from TRBV5-8 and TRBJ2-3; 7 nucleotides align to TRBD1. The CDR3 runs 15 residues. The V and J ends lost 3 bases and 1 base, in that order; junction bases with no gene match: 5. Per the germline V gene, CDR1 is SGHTS and CDR2 is YDEGEE. DNA for the CDR3: TGTGCCAGCAGCTATACAGGGGATCGCACAGATACGCAGTATTTT. Amino acid sequence: CASSYTGDRTDTQYF.

Written as DNA, the CDR3 is TGTGCCAGCAGTTATTTGCGGGGCGGCGGGGAGCTGTTTTTT. It specifies CASSYLRGGGELFF. The V gene is TRBV27, the J gene TRBJ2-2, with D possibly matching TRBD2 (6 bases). V was clipped by 4 bases and J by 7 bases, with 13 bases between them. Per germline, CDR1 MNHEY and CDR2 SMNVEV (reference sequence). The CDR3 sequence is 14 residues long.

The V gene is TRBV5-1, the J gene TRBJ2-5; D not certain. CDR1 is SGHRS and CDR2 is YFSETQ in the germline V gene. The CDR3 spans 16 residues. Trimming removed 0 bases from V and 0 bases from J, with 12 bases in between. CDR3 DNA sequence: TGCGCCAGCAGCTTGGAGAAGGGTTCTAACCAAGAGACCCAGTACTTC. Its protein is CASSLEKGSNQETQYF.

This chain uses TRBV11-2 with TRBJ2-1; D gene uncertain. The germline gives CDR1 SGHAT, CDR2 FQNNGV. V lost 6 bases, J lost 9 bases, and 15 bases lay in between. The CDR3 is made up of 13 amino acids. The CDR3 sequence is CASRALLSGEQFF. CDR3 DNA: TGTGCCAGCAGAGCCCTCCTCTCCGGTGAGCAGTTCTTC.

A few counts support this clone. This sequence joins TRBV7-9 and TRBJ2-7, with 9 bases fitting TRBD1. The CDR3 is made up of 16 amino acids. V lost 1 base, J lost 6 bases, and 10 bases stayed unmatched. The germline CDR1 and CDR2 sequences are SEHNR and FQNEAQ (reference sequence). The CDR3 is CASSLGRGTGFIEQYF. CDR3 DNA: TGTGCCAGCAGCTTAGGTCGCGGGACAGGGTTTATCGAGCAGTACTTC.

As to this clone: Given a much more abundant clone one base away, this may be a read error. The chain carries TRBV10-3 and TRBJ1-2, with 7 bases fitting TRBD1. V shed 8 bases and J 8 bases; nucleotides not matched to a gene: 5. This CDR3 contains 11 residues. In germline, CDR1 is ENHRY, CDR2 SYGVKD. CDR3 amino acids: CAIGQAEGYTF. The DNA for the CDR3 is TGTGCCATCGGACAGGCGGAGGGCTACACCTTC.

This sequence joins TRBV7-8 and TRBJ1-4; D gene uncertain. Per germline, CDR1 SGHVS and CDR2 FQNEAQ. Trimming removed 5 bases from V and 6 bases from J, with 22 bases in between. The CDR3 covers 17 residues. DNA for the CDR3: TGTGCCAGCAGCGACTTAGTAGGCAGTAGAGACGATGAAAAACTGTTTTTT. Translation: CASSDLVGSRDDEKLFF.

This chain connects TRBV4-2 to TRBJ2-7; weak D call: TRBD1 (6 bases). This CDR3 spans 17 amino acids. V gave up 0 bases and J gave up 1 base, with 16 bases separating them. Germline CDR1 LGHNA, CDR2 YNFKEQ. CDR3 bases: TGTGCCAGCAGCCAAGATCCGACAGGCCCCTTTTCCTACGAGCAGTACTTC. This encodes CASSQDPTGPFSYEQYF.

The chain links TRBV29-1 to TRBJ1-1; D is undetermined. The V gene's germline CDR1 is SQVTM and CDR2 ANQGSEA. With 7 bases removed from V and 5 bases from J, the gap between germline ends came to 11 bases. The CDR3 covers 11 residues. CDR3 sequence reads: CSASRRTEAFF. CDR3 DNA sequence: TGCAGCGCCTCAAGGAGGACTGAAGCTTTCTTT.

J is TRBJ2-5 and V is TRBV6-5, with D perhaps assigned TRBD1 or TRBD2 (5 bases each). The V end lost 6 bases, the J end lost 5 bases, and 19 bases lay between the germline ends. The CDR3 loop spans 15 amino acids. CDR1 and CDR2 from the germline V gene are MNHEY and SVGAGI. CDR3 in amino acids: CASSPGAFRFETQYF. DNA for the CDR3: TGTGCCAGCAGCCCCGGGGCGTTTCGGTTTGAGACCCAGTACTTC.

V usage is TRBV5-1 and J usage is TRBJ2-1; TRBD2 matches 8 bases. The CDR3 loop spans 15 amino acids. In germline, CDR1 is SGHRS, CDR2 YFSETQ. With 0 bases clipped from V and 9 bases from J, the junction kept 8 bases outside the gene matches. The CDR3 nucleotides are TGCGCCAGCAGCTTGGCCTCGAGCGGGGGCGCTGAGCAGTTCTTC. Encoded protein: CASSLASSGGAEQFF.

The genes are TRBV13 and TRBJ2-7; D is uncertain. Trimming stripped 0 bases from V and 2 bases from J, with 11 bases between. The germline V gene encodes CDR1 PRHDT and CDR2 FYEKMQ (reference sequence). CDR3 length: 15 amino acids. CDR3 sequence: CASSLGLGTTYEQYF. CDR3 bases: TGTGCCAGCAGCTTAGGCCTCGGTACAACCTACGAGCAGTACTTC.

This clone was seen more than once but under ten times. The V call is TRBV13, the J call TRBJ2-7; 7 nucleotides align to TRBD1. This CDR3 has 14 residues. Trimming at V came to 5 bases and at J to 7 bases, leaving 11 bases not matched to a gene. CDR1 PRHDT and CDR2 FYEKMQ come from the germline V gene (reference sequence). The CDR3, as DNA: TGTGCCAGCAGCCCACGGACAGGTTCCGAGGAGCAGTACTTC. It is translated as CASSPRTGSEEQYF.

V and J are TRBV11-3 and TRBJ2-5; D not certain. Per the germline V gene, CDR1 is SGHNT and CDR2 is YENEEA. This CDR3 is built from 12 residues. The V end was cut by 4 bases, the J end by 7 bases, with 10 bases between. The CDR3 sequence is CASSSLSGTQYF. CDR3 DNA: TGTGCCAGCAGCTCCCTCTCTGGGACCCAGTACTTC. Filled out from reference TRBV11-3 and TRBJ2-5, the complete variable domain reads EAGVVQSPRYKIIEKKQPVAFWCNPISGHNTLYWYLQNLGQGPELLIRYENEEAVDDSQLPKDRFSAERLKGVDSTLKIQPAELGDSAVYLCASSSLSGTQYFGPGTRLLVL.

V usage is TRBV2 and J usage is TRBJ2-3; D not certain. This CDR3 spans 13 amino acids. CDR1 is SNHLY, CDR2 FYNNEI, per germline. Trimming removed 6 bases from V and 4 bases from J, with 11 bases in between. The CDR3 DNA reads as TGTGCCAGCAGATCCCCGGACGCAGATACGCAGTATTTT. It yields the protein CASRSPDADTQYF.

This clone came up a few times. The chain uses TRBV10-3 and TRBJ2-3, with TRBD2 identical over 11 bases. V was clipped by 3 bases and J by 4 bases; unmatched bases: 6. This CDR3 comprises 16 residues. The germline gives CDR1 ENHRY, CDR2 SYGVKD. CDR3 sequence: CAISDWGSGGADTQYF. CDR3 sequence (DNA): TGTGCCATCAGTGATTGGGGTAGCGGGGGGGCAGATACGCAGTATTTT.

In its sample, this clone was seen once. The chain couples TRBV19 to TRBJ2-7; D is uncertain. In germline, CDR1 is LNHDA, CDR2 SQIVND (reference sequence). The CDR3 consists of 15 residues. The germline V and J ends were trimmed by 3 bases and 4 bases, with 16 bases remaining between them. CDR3 coding DNA: TGTGCCAGTAGTATTAACCTCGAGACAACTTACGAGCAGTACTTC. It is translated as CASSINLETTYEQYF.